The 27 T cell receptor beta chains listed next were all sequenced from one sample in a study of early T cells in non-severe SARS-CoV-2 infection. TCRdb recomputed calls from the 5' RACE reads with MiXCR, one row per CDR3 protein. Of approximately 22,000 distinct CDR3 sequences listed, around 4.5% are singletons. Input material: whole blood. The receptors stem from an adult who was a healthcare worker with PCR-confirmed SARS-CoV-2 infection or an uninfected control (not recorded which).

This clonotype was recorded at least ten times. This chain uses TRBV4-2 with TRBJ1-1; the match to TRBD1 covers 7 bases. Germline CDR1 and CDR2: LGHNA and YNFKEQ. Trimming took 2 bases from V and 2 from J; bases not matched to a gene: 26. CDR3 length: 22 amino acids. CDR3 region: CASSQYLNPRTGLIGENTEAFF. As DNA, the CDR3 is TGTGCCAGCAGCCAATACTTGAATCCCCGGACAGGCCTTATCGGGGAAAACACTGAAGCTTTCTTT.

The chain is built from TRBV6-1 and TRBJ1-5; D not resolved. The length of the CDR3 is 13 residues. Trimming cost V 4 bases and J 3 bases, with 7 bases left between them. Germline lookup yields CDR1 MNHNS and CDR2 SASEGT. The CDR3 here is CASSGYINQPQHF. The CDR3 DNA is TGTGCCAGCAGTGGTTACATCAATCAGCCCCAGCATTTT.

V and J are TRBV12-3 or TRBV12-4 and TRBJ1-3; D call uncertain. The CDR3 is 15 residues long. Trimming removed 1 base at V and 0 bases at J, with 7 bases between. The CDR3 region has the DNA TGTGCCAGCAGTTTAGGGGCAGACTCTGGAAACACCATATATTTT. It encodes CASSLGADSGNTIYF.

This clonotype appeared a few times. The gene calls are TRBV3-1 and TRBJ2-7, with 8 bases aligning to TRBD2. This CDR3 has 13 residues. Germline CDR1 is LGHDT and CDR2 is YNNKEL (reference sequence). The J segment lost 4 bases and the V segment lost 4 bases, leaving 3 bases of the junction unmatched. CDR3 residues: CASSLREGYEQYF. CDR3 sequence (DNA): TGTGCCAGCAGCCTACGGGAGGGTTACGAGCAGTACTTC.

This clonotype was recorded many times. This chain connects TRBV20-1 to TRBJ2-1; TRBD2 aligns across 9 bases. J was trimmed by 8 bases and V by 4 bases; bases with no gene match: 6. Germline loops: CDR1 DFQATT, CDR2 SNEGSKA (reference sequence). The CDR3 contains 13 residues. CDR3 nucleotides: TGCAGTGCTATGTTAGCGGGAGTTGATGAGCAGTTCTTC. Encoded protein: CSAMLAGVDEQFF.

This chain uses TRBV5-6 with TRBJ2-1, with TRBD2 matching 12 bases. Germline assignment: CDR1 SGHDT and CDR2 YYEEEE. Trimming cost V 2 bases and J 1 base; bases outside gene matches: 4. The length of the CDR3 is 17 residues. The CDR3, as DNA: TGTGCCAGCAGCTTCAAGACTAGCGGGAGTTCCTACAATGAGCAGTTCTTC. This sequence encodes CASSFKTSGSSYNEQFF.

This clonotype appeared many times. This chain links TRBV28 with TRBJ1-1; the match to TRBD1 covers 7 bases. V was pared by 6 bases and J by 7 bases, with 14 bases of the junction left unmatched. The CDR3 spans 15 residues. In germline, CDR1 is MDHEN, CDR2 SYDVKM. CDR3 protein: CASSPNSGQRYEAFF. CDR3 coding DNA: TGTGCCAGCAGCCCGAACTCGGGACAGAGATATGAAGCTTTCTTT.

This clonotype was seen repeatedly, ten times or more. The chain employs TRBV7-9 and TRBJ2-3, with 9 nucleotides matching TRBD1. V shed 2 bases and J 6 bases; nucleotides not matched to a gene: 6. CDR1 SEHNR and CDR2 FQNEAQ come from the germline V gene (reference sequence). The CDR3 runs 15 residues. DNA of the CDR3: TGTGCCAGCAGCTTATTCAGGACAGGGGAGGATACGCAGTATTTT. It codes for CASSLFRTGEDTQYF.

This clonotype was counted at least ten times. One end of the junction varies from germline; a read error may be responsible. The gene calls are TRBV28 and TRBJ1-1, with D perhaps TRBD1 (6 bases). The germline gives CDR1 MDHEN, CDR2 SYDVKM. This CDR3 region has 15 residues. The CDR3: CASSFLDGGGTEAFF. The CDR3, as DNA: TGTGCCAGCAGTTTCCTAGATGGTGGGGGCACTGAAGCTTTTTTT.

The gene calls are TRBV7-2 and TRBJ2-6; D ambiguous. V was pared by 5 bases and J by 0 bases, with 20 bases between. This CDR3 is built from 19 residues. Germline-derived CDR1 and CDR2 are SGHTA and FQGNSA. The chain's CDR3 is CASSPWKREAYSGANVLTF. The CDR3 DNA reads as TGTGCCAGCAGCCCCTGGAAAAGAGAAGCCTACTCTGGGGCCAACGTCCTGACTTTC. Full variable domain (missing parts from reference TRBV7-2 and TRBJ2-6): GAGVSQSPSNKVTEKGKDVELRCDPISGHTALYWYRQSLGQGLEFLIYFQGNSAPDKSGLPSDRFSAERTGGSVSTLTIQRTQQEDSAVYLCASSPWKREAYSGANVLTFGAGSRLTVL.

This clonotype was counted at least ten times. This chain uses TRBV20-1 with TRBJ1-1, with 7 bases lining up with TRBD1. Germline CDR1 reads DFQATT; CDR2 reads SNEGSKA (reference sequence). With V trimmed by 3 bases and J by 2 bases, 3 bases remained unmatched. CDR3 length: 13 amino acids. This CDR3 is CSASPGGNTEAFF. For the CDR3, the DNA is TGCAGTGCTAGCCCAGGGGGTAACACTGAAGCTTTCTTT.

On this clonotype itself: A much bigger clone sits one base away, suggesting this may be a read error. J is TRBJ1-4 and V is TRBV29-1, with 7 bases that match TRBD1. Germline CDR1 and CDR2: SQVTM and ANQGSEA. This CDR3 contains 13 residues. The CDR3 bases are TGCAGCGTCGGAGACAGGGCTAATGAAAAACTGCTTTTT. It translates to CSVGDRANEKLLF. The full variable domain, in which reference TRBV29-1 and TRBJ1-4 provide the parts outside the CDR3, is SAVISQKPSRDICQRGTSLTIQCQVDSQVTMMFWYRQQPGQSLTLIATANQGSEATYESGFVIDKFPISRPNLTFSTLTVSNMSPEDSSIYLCSVGDRANEKLLFGSGTQLSVL.

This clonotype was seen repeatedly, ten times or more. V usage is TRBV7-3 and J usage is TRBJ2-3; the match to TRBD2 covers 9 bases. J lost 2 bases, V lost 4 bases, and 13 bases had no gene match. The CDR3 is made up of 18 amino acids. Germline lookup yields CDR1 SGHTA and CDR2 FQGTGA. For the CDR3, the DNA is TGTGCCAGCAGCTCACCGGTTCCTGGCGGGAGGGCCACAGATACGCAGTATTTT. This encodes CASSSPVPGGRATDTQYF.

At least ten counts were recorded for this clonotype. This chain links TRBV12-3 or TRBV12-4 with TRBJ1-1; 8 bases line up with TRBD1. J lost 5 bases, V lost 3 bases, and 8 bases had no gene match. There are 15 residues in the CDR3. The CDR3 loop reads CASSLAGTGGTEAFF. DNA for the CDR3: TGTGCCAGCAGTTTGGCCGGGACAGGAGGAACTGAAGCTTTCTTT.

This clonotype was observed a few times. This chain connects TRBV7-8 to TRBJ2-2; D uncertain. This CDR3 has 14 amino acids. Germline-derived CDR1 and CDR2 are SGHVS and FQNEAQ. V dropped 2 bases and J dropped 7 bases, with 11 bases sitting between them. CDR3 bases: TGTGCCAGCAGCTTATTGGGCCCCCTCGGGGAGCTGTTTTTT. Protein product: CASSLLGPLGELFF.

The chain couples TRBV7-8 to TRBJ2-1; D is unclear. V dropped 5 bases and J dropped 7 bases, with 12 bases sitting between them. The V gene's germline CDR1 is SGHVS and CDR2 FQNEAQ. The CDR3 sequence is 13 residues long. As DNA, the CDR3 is TGTGCCAGCAGCCTGCAAAAAGGAAATGAGCAGTTCTTC. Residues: CASSLQKGNEQFF.

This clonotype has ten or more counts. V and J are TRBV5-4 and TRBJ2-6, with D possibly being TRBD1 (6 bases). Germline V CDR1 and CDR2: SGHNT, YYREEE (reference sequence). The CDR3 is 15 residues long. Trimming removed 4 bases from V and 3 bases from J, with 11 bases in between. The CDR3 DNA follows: TGTGCCAGCAGCCTGCGACAGGTTGGGGCCAACGTCCTGACTTTC. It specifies CASSLRQVGANVLTF.

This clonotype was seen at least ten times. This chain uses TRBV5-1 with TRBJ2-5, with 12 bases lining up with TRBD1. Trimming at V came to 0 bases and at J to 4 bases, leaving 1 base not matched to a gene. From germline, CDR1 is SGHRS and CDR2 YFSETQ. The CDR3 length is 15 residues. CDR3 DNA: TGCGCCAGCAGCTTGGGGGGACAGGGGGCAGAGACCCAGTACTTC. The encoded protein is CASSLGGQGAETQYF.

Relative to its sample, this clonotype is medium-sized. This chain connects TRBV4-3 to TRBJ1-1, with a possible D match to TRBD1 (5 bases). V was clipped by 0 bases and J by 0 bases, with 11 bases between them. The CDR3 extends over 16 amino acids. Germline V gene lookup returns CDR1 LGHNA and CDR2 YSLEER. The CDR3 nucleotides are TGCGCCAGCAGCCAAGAATTAGGGACCATGAACACTGAAGCTTTCTTT. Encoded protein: CASSQELGTMNTEAFF.

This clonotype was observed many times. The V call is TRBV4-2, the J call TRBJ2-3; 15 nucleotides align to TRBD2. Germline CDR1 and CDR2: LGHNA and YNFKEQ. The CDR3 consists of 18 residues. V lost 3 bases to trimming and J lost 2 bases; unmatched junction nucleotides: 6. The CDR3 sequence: CASSHGLAGGPATDTQYF. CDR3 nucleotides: TGTGCCAGCAGCCATGGACTAGCGGGAGGGCCTGCCACAGATACGCAGTATTTT.

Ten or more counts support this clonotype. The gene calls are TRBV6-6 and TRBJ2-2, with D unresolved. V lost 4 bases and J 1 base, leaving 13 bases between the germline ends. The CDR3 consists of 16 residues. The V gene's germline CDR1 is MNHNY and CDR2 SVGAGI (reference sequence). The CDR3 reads CASSFPVKRNTGELFF. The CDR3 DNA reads TGTGCCAGCAGTTTCCCGGTTAAACGGAACACCGGGGAGCTGTTTTTT.

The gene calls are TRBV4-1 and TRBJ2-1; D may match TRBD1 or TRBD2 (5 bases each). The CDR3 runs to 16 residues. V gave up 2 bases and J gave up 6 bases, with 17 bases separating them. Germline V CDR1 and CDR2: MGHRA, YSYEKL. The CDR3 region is CASSQRDGIGLNEQFF. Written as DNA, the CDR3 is TGCGCCAGCAGCCAACGGGACGGGATAGGACTCAATGAGCAGTTCTTC.

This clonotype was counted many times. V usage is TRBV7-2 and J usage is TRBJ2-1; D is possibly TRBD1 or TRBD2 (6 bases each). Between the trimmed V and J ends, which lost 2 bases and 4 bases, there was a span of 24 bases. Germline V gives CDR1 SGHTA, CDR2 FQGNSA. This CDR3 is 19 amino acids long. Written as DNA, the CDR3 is TGTGCCAGCAGCTTACTAGCCGGAGGGGGACAAAGACGTTACAATGAGCAGTTCTTC. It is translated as CASSLLAGGGQRRYNEQFF.

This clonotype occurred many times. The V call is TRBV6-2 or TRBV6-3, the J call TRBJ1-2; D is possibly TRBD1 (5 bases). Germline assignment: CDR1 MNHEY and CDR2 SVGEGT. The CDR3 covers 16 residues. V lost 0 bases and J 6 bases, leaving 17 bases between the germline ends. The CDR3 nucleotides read TGTGCCAGCAGTTACTCGATGTGGGTATCGGGGGATGGCTACACCTTC. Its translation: CASSYSMWVSGDGYTF.

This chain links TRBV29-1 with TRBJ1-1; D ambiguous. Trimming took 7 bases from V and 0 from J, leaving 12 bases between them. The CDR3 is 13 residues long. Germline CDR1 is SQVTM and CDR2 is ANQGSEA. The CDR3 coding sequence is TGCAGCGCCGCCCCTGGCATGAACACTGAAGCTTTCTTT. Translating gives CSAAPGMNTEAFF. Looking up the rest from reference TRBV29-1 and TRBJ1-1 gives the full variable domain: SAVISQKPSRDICQRGTSLTIQCQVDSQVTMMFWYRQQPGQSLTLIATANQGSEATYESGFVIDKFPISRPNLTFSTLTVSNMSPEDSSIYLCSAAPGMNTEAFFGQGTRLTVV.

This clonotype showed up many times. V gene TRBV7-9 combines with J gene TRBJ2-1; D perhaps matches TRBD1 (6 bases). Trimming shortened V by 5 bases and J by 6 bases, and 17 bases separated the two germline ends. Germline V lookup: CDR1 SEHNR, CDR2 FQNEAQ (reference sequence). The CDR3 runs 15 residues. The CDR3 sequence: CASSPRSGQTNEQFF. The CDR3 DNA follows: TGTGCCAGCAGCCCCAGGAGCGGACAGACCAATGAGCAGTTCTTC.

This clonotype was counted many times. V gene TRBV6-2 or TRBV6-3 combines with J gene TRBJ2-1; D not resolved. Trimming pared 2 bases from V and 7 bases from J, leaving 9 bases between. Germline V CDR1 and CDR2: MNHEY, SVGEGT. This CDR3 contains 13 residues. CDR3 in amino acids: CASSYDPWNEQFF. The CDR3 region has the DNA TGTGCCAGCAGTTACGACCCTTGGAATGAGCAGTTCTTC.